These T cell receptor beta chains were read from a single sample in a study of CD8 T cells in Susac syndrome. TCRdb reprocessed the immunoSEQ multiplex PCR reads with MiXCR, giving one entry per CDR3 protein. This sample has 180,000 or so distinct CDR3 sequences; around 96% occur once, and the top ten carry 0.13% to 0.15%. Sequencing was carried out using CD4+ T cells from PBMCs. The receptor set was obtained from a human donor in good health. Both conserved end residues are part of each CDR3. D genes are given only for firm matches. Expanded clones are given a class, and other clones once, few, many or no size at all.

d_call: .; v_call: TRBV7-2; j_call: TRBJ2-1; clone_size: few; cdr3_aa: CASSLVGGTYNEQFF; cdr3_nt: TGTGCCAGCAGCTTAGTCGGGGGAACCTACAATGAGCAGTTCTTC
d_call: .; v_call: TRBV29-1; j_call: TRBJ2-1; clone_size: .; cdr3_aa: CSVEDPLGGGTDEQFF; cdr3_nt: TGCAGCGTTGAAGATCCGCTGGGCGGGGGGACAGATGAGCAGTTCTTC
d_call: .; v_call: TRBV9; j_call: TRBJ2-5; clone_size: .; cdr3_aa: CASSAQGAGLLQETQYF; cdr3_nt: TGTGCCAGCAGCGCACAGGGTGCGGGCCTACTCCAAGAGACCCAGTACTTC
d_call: .; v_call: TRBV18; j_call: TRBJ2-1; clone_size: .; cdr3_aa: CASSLSDSHNEQFF; cdr3_nt: TGTGCCAGCTCACTATCGGACAGCCACAATGAGCAGTTCTTC
d_call: .; v_call: TRBV30; j_call: TRBJ1-5; clone_size: .; cdr3_aa: CAWSVGGLQAQHF; cdr3_nt: TGTGCCTGGAGTGTAGGAGGTCTCCAGGCCCAGCATTTT
d_call: .; v_call: TRBV6-2/TRBV6-3; j_call: TRBJ1-1; clone_size: .; cdr3_aa: CASSYNAGGTEAFF; cdr3_nt: TGTGCCAGCAGTTACAACGCCGGGGGAACTGAAGCTTTCTTT
d_call: TRBD1; v_call: TRBV6-2/TRBV6-3; j_call: TRBJ2-7; clone_size: .; cdr3_aa: CASSSPDRRWEQYF; cdr3_nt: TGTGCCAGCAGTTCCCCGGACAGGAGATGGGAGCAGTACTTC
d_call: .; v_call: TRBV14; j_call: TRBJ2-1; clone_size: .; cdr3_aa: CASSHAQAHAAEQFF; cdr3_nt: TGTGCCAGCAGCCACGCCCAGGCCCACGCCGCTGAGCAGTTCTTC
d_call: .; v_call: TRBV30; j_call: TRBJ2-3; clone_size: .; cdr3_aa: CAWSVPGPGTQYF; cdr3_nt: TGTGCCTGGAGTGTACCGGGCCCGGGTACGCAGTATTTT
d_call: TRBD2; v_call: TRBV20-1; j_call: TRBJ2-5; clone_size: .; cdr3_aa: CSAEMEAGQQYF; cdr3_nt: TGCAGTGCTGAGATGGAAGCGGGGCAGCAGTACTTC
d_call: .; v_call: TRBV30; j_call: TRBJ1-2; clone_size: .; cdr3_aa: CAWSVFRNSYGYTF; cdr3_nt: TGTGCCTGGAGTGTATTCAGGAATTCCTATGGCTACACCTTC
d_call: .; v_call: TRBV20-1; j_call: TRBJ2-7; clone_size: .; cdr3_aa: CSASPGTAYEQYF; cdr3_nt: TGCAGTGCTAGCCCGGGGACGGCCTACGAGCAGTACTTC
d_call: .; v_call: TRBV20-1; j_call: TRBJ2-5; clone_size: .; cdr3_aa: CSASHSAQETQYF; cdr3_nt: TGCAGTGCTAGTCATAGCGCACAAGAGACCCAGTACTTC
d_call: TRBD2; v_call: TRBV2; j_call: TRBJ2-3; clone_size: .; cdr3_aa: CASSRTSGGASTDTQYF; cdr3_nt: TGTGCCAGCAGCCGAACCAGCGGGGGGGCGAGCACAGATACGCAGTATTTT
d_call: .; v_call: TRBV30; j_call: TRBJ1-4; clone_size: .; cdr3_aa: CAWTGAGYEKLFF; cdr3_nt: TGTGCCTGGACCGGCGCGGGGTATGAAAAACTGTTTTTT
d_call: .; v_call: TRBV28; j_call: TRBJ1-5; clone_size: .; cdr3_aa: CASCAGSPSQHF; cdr3_nt: TGTGCCAGCTGCGCTGGTTCCCCGTCCCAGCATTTT
d_call: .; v_call: TRBV30; j_call: TRBJ1-1; clone_size: .; cdr3_aa: CAWSVRGYTEAFF; cdr3_nt: TGTGCCTGGAGTGTTCGGGGCTACACTGAAGCTTTCTTT
d_call: .; v_call: TRBV4-3; j_call: TRBJ1-5; clone_size: .; cdr3_aa: CASSRFRDTGNQPQHF; cdr3_nt: TGCGCCAGCAGCCGATTCAGGGATACAGGCAATCAGCCCCAGCATTTT
d_call: .; v_call: TRBV4-3; j_call: TRBJ2-6; clone_size: .; cdr3_aa: CASSQVLRSGANVLTF; cdr3_nt: TGCGCCAGCAGCCAAGTCCTCAGATCTGGGGCCAACGTCCTGACTTTC
d_call: .; v_call: TRBV4-3; j_call: TRBJ2-7; clone_size: .; cdr3_aa: CASSQEARSLEQYF; cdr3_nt: TGCGCCAGCAGCCAAGAGGCAAGATCGTTGGAGCAGTACTTC
d_call: TRBD1; v_call: TRBV20-1; j_call: TRBJ2-1; clone_size: .; cdr3_aa: CSARIVQGANEQFF; cdr3_nt: TGCAGTGCTAGAATAGTCCAGGGGGCAAATGAGCAGTTCTTC
d_call: .; v_call: TRBV5-1; j_call: TRBJ2-3; clone_size: .; cdr3_aa: CASSLTADTQYF; cdr3_nt: TGCGCCAGCAGCTTGACCGCAGATACGCAGTATTTT
d_call: TRBD1; v_call: TRBV5-6; j_call: TRBJ2-3; clone_size: .; cdr3_aa: CASSPGQGATDTQYF; cdr3_nt: TGTGCCAGCAGCCCCGGACAGGGGGCCACAGATACGCAGTATTTT
d_call: TRBD2; v_call: TRBV29-1; j_call: TRBJ2-1; clone_size: .; cdr3_aa: CSVEGTSGGAAYNEQFF; cdr3_nt: TGCAGCGTTGAAGGGACTAGCGGGGGGGCGGCCTACAATGAGCAGTTCTTC
d_call: TRBD1; v_call: TRBV29-1; j_call: TRBJ2-7; clone_size: once; cdr3_aa: CSVEDRDRGQGYEQYF; cdr3_nt: TGCAGCGTTGAAGATCGCGACCGGGGACAGGGTTACGAGCAGTACTTC
d_call: .; v_call: TRBV11-1; j_call: TRBJ2-5; clone_size: .; cdr3_aa: CASSLVGGGQTYF; cdr3_nt: TGTGCCAGCAGCTTAGTCGGCGGGGGCCAGACGTACTTC
d_call: TRBD2; v_call: TRBV20-1; j_call: TRBJ2-5; clone_size: once; cdr3_aa: CSAPGAGTSGQETQYF; cdr3_nt: TGCAGTGCTCCTGGAGCCGGGACTAGCGGACAAGAGACCCAGTACTTC
d_call: .; v_call: TRBV20-1; j_call: TRBJ1-2; clone_size: .; cdr3_aa: CSAHLQGSYGYTF; cdr3_nt: TGCAGTGCCCACCTACAGGGCTCGTATGGCTACACCTTC
d_call: .; v_call: TRBV7-9; j_call: TRBJ2-1; clone_size: .; cdr3_aa: CASSFDRIFDNEQFF; cdr3_nt: TGTGCCAGCAGCTTCGACAGGATCTTCGACAATGAGCAGTTCTTC
d_call: .; v_call: TRBV7-9; j_call: TRBJ2-7; clone_size: .; cdr3_aa: CASSLVGLGEQYF; cdr3_nt: TGTGCCAGCAGCTTGGTAGGGCTTGGCGAGCAGTACTTC
d_call: .; v_call: TRBV7-2; j_call: TRBJ2-1; clone_size: .; cdr3_aa: CASSLTQANNEQFF; cdr3_nt: TGTGCCAGCAGCTTAACACAGGCGAACAATGAGCAGTTCTTC
d_call: .; v_call: TRBV1; j_call: TRBJ2-5; clone_size: .; cdr3_aa: CTSSQMWHLPYF; cdr3_nt: TGCACCAGCAGCCAAATGTGGCACCTCCCGTACTTC
d_call: .; v_call: TRBV27; j_call: TRBJ1-1; clone_size: .; cdr3_aa: CASRPAGAANTEAFF; cdr3_nt: TGTGCCAGCAGACCCGCCGGGGCAGCGAACACTGAAGCTTTCTTT
d_call: .; v_call: TRBV20-1; j_call: TRBJ2-3; clone_size: .; cdr3_aa: CSARDPLQGADTQYF; cdr3_nt: TGCAGTGCTAGAGATCCTTTACAGGGTGCAGATACGCAGTATTTT
d_call: TRBD2; v_call: TRBV20-1; j_call: TRBJ2-4; clone_size: .; cdr3_aa: CSADLAGRNIQYF; cdr3_nt: TGCAGTGCCGATCTAGCGGGGAGAAACATTCAGTACTTC
d_call: .; v_call: TRBV29-1; j_call: TRBJ2-7; clone_size: .; cdr3_aa: CSVENQGGYEQYF; cdr3_nt: TGCAGCGTTGAAAACCAGGGGGGTTACGAGCAGTACTTC
d_call: TRBD2; v_call: TRBV30; j_call: TRBJ2-3; clone_size: .; cdr3_aa: CAWGVGLAGADTQYF; cdr3_nt: TGTGCCTGGGGGGTCGGACTAGCGGGAGCAGATACGCAGTATTTT
d_call: .; v_call: TRBV9; j_call: TRBJ1-1; clone_size: .; cdr3_aa: CASSLDMNTEAFF; cdr3_nt: TGTGCCAGCAGCCTTGATATGAACACTGAAGCTTTCTTT
d_call: .; v_call: TRBV5-1; j_call: TRBJ2-1; clone_size: .; cdr3_aa: CASRDTGYNEQFF; cdr3_nt: TGCGCCAGCCGAGACACGGGCTACAATGAGCAGTTCTTC
d_call: .; v_call: TRBV12-3/TRBV12-4; j_call: TRBJ1-1; clone_size: .; cdr3_aa: CASSFAGNTEAFF; cdr3_nt: TGTGCCAGCAGTTTCGCGGGGAACACTGAAGCTTTCTTT
d_call: TRBD1; v_call: TRBV29-1; j_call: TRBJ2-4; clone_size: .; cdr3_aa: CSVEAGGTKNIQYF; cdr3_nt: TGCAGCGTTGAAGCAGGGGGTACCAAAAACATTCAGTACTTC
d_call: TRBD2; v_call: TRBV11-2; j_call: TRBJ2-1; clone_size: .; cdr3_aa: CASSLDRRGGSSYNEQFF; cdr3_nt: TGTGCCAGCAGCTTAGATCGTCGCGGGGGTAGCTCCTACAATGAGCAGTTCTTC
d_call: .; v_call: TRBV5-1; j_call: TRBJ1-4; clone_size: .; cdr3_aa: CASSLGQSTNEKLFF; cdr3_nt: TGCGCCAGCAGCTTGGGACAATCAACTAATGAAAAACTGTTTTTT
d_call: .; v_call: TRBV6-6; j_call: TRBJ2-3; clone_size: .; cdr3_aa: CASNQGVTDTQYF; cdr3_nt: TGTGCCAGCAATCAGGGAGTCACAGATACGCAGTATTTT
d_call: TRBD1; v_call: TRBV29-1; j_call: TRBJ1-1; clone_size: .; cdr3_aa: CSVAGTGGTSFF; cdr3_nt: TGCAGCGTGGCTGGGACAGGGGGCACGTCTTTCTTT
d_call: .; v_call: TRBV9; j_call: TRBJ2-2; clone_size: .; cdr3_aa: CASSRVAGSGELFF; cdr3_nt: TGTGCCAGCAGCCGGGTGGCTGGCTCCGGGGAGCTGTTTTTT
d_call: TRBD1; v_call: TRBV29-1; j_call: TRBJ2-3; clone_size: .; cdr3_aa: CSVGDRGSNTQYF; cdr3_nt: TGCAGCGTTGGGGACAGGGGAAGTAATACGCAGTATTTT
d_call: .; v_call: TRBV9; j_call: TRBJ1-1; clone_size: .; cdr3_aa: CASSPSRKGRTEAFF; cdr3_nt: TGTGCCAGCAGCCCCAGCCGGAAGGGGAGAACTGAAGCTTTCTTT
d_call: .; v_call: TRBV29-1; j_call: TRBJ2-3; clone_size: .; cdr3_aa: CSVGLAGFGTDTQYF; cdr3_nt: TGCAGCGTTGGGTTGGCGGGGTTCGGCACAGATACGCAGTATTTT
d_call: TRBD1; v_call: TRBV25-1; j_call: TRBJ2-3; clone_size: .; cdr3_aa: CASSTGTANTQYF; cdr3_nt: TGTGCCAGCTCGACAGGGACAGCGAATACGCAGTATTTT
d_call: .; v_call: TRBV19; j_call: TRBJ2-5; clone_size: .; cdr3_aa: CASSTSAQETQYF; cdr3_nt: TGTGCCAGTAGTACTTCTGCCCAAGAGACCCAGTACTTC
d_call: TRBD2; v_call: TRBV4-1; j_call: TRBJ2-5; clone_size: .; cdr3_aa: CASSQASGGAGETQYF; cdr3_nt: TGCGCCAGCAGCCAAGCGAGCGGGGGGGCGGGAGAGACCCAGTACTTC
d_call: TRBD2; v_call: TRBV2; j_call: TRBJ2-1; clone_size: .; cdr3_aa: CASSGGLAGNEQFF; cdr3_nt: TGTGCCAGCAGTGGAGGACTAGCAGGCAATGAGCAGTTCTTC
d_call: .; v_call: TRBV20-1; j_call: TRBJ2-5; clone_size: .; cdr3_aa: CSAGGFQETQYF; cdr3_nt: TGCAGTGCGGGCGGCTTCCAAGAGACCCAGTACTTC